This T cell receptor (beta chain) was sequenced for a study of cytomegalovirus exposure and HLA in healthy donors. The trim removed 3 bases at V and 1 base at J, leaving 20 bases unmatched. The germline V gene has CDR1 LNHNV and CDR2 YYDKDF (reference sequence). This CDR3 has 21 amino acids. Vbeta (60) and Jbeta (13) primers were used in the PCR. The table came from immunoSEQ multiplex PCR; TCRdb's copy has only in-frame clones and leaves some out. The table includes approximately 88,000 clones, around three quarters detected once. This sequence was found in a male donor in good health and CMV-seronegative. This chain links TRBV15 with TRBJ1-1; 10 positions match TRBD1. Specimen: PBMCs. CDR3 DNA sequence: TGTGCCACCAGCAGCACTTACAATCCGGGACAGGGGATTCTGTGGAACACTGAAGCTTTCTTT. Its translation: CATSSTYNPGQGILWNTEAFF.